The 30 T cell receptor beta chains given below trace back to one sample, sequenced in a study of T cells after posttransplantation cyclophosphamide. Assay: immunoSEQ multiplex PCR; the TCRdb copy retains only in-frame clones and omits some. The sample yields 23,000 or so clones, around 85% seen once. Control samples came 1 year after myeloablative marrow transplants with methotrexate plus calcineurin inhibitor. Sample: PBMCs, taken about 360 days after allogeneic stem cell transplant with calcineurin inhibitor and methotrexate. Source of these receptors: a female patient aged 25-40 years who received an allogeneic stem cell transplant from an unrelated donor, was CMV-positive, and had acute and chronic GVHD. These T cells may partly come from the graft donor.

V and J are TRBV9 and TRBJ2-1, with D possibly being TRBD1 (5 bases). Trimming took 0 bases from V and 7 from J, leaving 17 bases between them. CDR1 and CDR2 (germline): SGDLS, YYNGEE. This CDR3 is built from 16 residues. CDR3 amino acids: CASSVVGQGGLNEQFF. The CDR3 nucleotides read TGTGCCAGCAGCGTAGTAGGGCAGGGTGGTTTAAATGAGCAGTTCTTC.

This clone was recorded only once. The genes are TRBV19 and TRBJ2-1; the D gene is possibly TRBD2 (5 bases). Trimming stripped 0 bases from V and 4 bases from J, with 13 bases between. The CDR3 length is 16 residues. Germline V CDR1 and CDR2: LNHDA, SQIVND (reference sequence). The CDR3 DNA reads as TGTGCCAGTAGTATAGATCAAGGAGGCGCGTACAATGAGCAGTTCTTC. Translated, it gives CASSIDQGGAYNEQFF. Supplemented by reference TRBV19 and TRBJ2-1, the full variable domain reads DGGITQSPKYLFRKEGQNVTLSCEQNLNHDAMYWYRQDPGQGLRLIYYSQIVNDFQKGDIAEGYSVSREKKESFPLTVTSAQKNPTAFYLCASSIDQGGAYNEQFFGPGTRLTVL.

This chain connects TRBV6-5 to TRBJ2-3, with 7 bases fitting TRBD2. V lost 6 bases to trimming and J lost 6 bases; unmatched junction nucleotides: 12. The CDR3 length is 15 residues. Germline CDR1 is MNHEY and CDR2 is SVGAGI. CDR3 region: CASSSRRRGGDTQYF. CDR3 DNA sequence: TGTGCCAGCAGCTCCCGTAGACGGGGAGGGGATACGCAGTATTTT.

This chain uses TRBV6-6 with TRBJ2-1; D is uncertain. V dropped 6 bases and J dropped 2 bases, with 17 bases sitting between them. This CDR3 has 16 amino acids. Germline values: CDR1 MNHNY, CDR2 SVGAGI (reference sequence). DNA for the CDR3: TGTGCCAGCAGCTCACGACTGCTATCAACCTACAATGAGCAGTTCTTC. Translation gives CASSSRLLSTYNEQFF.

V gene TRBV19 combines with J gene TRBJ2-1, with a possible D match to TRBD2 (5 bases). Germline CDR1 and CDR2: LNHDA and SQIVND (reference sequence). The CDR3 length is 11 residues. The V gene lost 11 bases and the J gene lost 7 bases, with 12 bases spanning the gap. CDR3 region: CAGLTRNEQFF. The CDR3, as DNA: TGTGCCGGATTAACTAGAAATGAGCAGTTCTTC.

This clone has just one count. The CDR3: CSAEAGTGVEQYF. CDR3 in DNA: TGCAGCGCTGAGGCCGGGACAGGGGTCGAGCAGTACTTC. This chain links TRBV29-1 with TRBJ2-7; 10 positions agree with TRBD1. The junction had 9 bases not matched to a gene; V was cut back by 7 bases and J by 6 bases. The CDR3 length is 13 residues. CDR1 and CDR2 from the germline V gene are SQVTM and ANQGSEA.

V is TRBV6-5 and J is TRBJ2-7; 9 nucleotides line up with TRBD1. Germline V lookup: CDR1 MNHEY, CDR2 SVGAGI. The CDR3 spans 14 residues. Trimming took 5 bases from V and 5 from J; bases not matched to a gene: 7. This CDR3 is CASSGDRVMDEQYF. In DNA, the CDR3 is TGTGCCAGCAGTGGGGACAGGGTGATGGACGAGCAGTACTTC.

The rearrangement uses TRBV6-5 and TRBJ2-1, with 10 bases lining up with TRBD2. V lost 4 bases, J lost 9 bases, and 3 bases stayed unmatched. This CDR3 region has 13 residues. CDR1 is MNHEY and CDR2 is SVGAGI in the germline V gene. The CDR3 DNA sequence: TGTGCCAGCAGTTCCGGACTAGCGGTTGAGCAGTTCTTC. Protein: CASSSGLAVEQFF.

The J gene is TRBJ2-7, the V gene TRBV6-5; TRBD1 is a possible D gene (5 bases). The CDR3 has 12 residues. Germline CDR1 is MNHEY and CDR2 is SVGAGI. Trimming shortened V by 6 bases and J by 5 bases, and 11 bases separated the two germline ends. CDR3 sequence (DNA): TGTGCCAGCAGCCGCGGACAAAACGAGCAGTACTTC. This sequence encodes CASSRGQNEQYF.

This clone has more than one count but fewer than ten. CDR3 nucleotides: TGTGCCAGCAGGCCTTCGGGGGGGGACGAGCAGTACTTC. Amino acid sequence: CASRPSGGDEQYF. The chain is built from TRBV2 and TRBJ2-7, with TRBD2 matching 8 bases. Looked up from germline, CDR1 is SNHLY and CDR2 is FYNNEI. The CDR3 spans 13 residues. Losses at the gene ends were 6 bases for V and 5 bases for J; bases not matched to a gene: 6.

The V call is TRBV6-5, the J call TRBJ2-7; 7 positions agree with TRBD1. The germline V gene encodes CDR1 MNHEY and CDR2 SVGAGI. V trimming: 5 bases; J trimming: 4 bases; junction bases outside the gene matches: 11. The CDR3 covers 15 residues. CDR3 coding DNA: TGTGCCAGCAGTCCCCGGGACAGAGACTTATACGAGCAGTACTTC. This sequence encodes CASSPRDRDLYEQYF.

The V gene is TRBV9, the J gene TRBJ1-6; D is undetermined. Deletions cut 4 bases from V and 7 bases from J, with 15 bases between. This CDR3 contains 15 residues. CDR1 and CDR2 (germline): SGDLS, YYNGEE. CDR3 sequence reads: CASSRGPQRNSPLHF. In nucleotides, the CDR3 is TGTGCCAGCAGCCGAGGGCCTCAAAGGAATTCACCCCTCCACTTT.

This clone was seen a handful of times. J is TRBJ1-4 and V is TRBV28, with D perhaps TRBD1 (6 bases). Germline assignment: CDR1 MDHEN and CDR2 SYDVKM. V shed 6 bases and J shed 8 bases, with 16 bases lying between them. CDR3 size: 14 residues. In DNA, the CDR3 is TGTGCCAGCAGAATACAGGGAAGAGGCGAAAAACTGTTTTTT. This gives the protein CASRIQGRGEKLFF. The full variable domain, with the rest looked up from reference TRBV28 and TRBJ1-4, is DVKVTQSSRYLVKRTGEKVFLECVQDMDHENMFWYRQDPGLGLRLIYFSYDVKMKEKGDIPEGYSVSREKKERFSLILESASTNQTSMYLCASRIQGRGEKLFFGSGTQLSVL.

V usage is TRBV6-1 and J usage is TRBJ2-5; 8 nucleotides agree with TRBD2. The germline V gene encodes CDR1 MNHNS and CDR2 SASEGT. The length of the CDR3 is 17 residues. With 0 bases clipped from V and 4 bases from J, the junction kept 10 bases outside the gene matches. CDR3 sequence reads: CASSEAGTRRDRETQYF. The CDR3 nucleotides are TGTGCCAGCAGTGAAGCGGGGACTAGGCGGGACCGAGAGACCCAGTACTTC.

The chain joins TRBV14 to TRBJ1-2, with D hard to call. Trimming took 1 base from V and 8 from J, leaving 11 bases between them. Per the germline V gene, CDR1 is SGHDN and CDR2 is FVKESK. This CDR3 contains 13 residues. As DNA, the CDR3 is TGTGCCAGCAGCCAAGTAGACTATTGGGGCTACACCTTC. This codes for CASSQVDYWGYTF.

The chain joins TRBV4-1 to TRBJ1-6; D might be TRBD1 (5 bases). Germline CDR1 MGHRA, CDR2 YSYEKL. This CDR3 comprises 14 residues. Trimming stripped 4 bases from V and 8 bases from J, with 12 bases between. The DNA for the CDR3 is TGCGCCAGCAGCCCACAGGTACTCTATTCACCCCTCCACTTT. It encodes CASSPQVLYSPLHF.

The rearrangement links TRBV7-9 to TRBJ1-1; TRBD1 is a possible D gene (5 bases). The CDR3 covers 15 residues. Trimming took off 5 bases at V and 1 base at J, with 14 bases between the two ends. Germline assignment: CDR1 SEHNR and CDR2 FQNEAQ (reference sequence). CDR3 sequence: CASSHQGEGNTEAFF. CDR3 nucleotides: TGTGCCAGCAGCCACCAAGGGGAGGGGAACACTGAAGCTTTCTTT. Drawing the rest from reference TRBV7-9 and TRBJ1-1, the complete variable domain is DTGVSQNPRHKITKRGQNVTFRCDPISEHNRLYWYRQTLGQGPEFLTYFQNEAQLEKSRLLSDRFSAERPKGSFSTLEIQRTEQGDSAMYLCASSHQGEGNTEAFFGQGTRLTVV.

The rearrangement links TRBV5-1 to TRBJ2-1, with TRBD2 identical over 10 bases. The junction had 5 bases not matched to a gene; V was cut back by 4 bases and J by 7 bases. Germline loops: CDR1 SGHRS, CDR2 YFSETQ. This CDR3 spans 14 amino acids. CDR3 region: CASSGAGGQNEQFF. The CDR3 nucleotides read TGCGCCAGCAGCGGAGCGGGGGGGCAGAATGAGCAGTTCTTC.

CDR3: CASSFILNNKQFF. The CDR3 nucleotides read TGTGCCAGCAGTTTCATACTGAATAATAAGCAGTTCTTC. This sequence joins TRBV28 and TRBJ2-1; no reliable D call. This CDR3 is built from 13 residues. Per the germline V gene, CDR1 is MDHEN and CDR2 is SYDVKM. Trimming shortened V by 3 bases and J by 11 bases, and 14 bases separated the two germline ends.

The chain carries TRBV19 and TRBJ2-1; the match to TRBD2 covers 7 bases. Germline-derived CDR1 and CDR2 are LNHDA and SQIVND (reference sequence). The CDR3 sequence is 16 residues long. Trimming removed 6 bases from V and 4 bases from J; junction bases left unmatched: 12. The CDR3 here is CASSTQAGSGYNEQFF. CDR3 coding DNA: TGTGCCAGTAGCACTCAAGCGGGGAGCGGGTACAATGAGCAGTTCTTC.

CDR3 region: CASSLTGFGEAFF. CDR3 DNA sequence: TGTGCCAGCAGCCTCACAGGGTTTGGTGAAGCTTTCTTT. The rearrangement links TRBV5-8 to TRBJ1-1; possible D gene TRBD1, 6 bases. With 4 bases removed from V and 7 bases from J, the gap between germline ends came to 14 bases. CDR1 and CDR2 (germline): SGHTS, YDEGEE. This CDR3 is 13 amino acids long.

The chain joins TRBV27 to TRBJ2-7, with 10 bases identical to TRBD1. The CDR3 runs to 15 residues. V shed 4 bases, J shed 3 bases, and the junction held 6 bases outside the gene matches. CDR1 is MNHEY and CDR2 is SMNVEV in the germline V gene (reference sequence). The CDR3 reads CASSSGQGMSYEQYF. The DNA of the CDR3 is TGTGCCAGCAGTTCGGGACAGGGGATGAGCTACGAGCAGTACTTC.

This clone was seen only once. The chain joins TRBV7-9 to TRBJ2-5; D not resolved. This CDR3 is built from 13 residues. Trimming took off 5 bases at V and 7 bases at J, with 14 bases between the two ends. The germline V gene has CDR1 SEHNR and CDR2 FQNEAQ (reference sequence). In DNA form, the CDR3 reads TGTGCCAGCAGCCCGCCATCATCAGGGACCCAGTACTTC. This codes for CASSPPSSGTQYF.

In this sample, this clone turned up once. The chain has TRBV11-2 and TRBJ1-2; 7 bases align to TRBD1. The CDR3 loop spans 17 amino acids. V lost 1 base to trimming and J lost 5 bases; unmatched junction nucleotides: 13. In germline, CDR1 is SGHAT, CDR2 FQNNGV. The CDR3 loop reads CASSLVSSGTVSYGYTF. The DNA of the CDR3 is TGTGCCAGCAGCTTAGTTTCTTCGGGGACAGTCTCGTATGGCTACACCTTC.

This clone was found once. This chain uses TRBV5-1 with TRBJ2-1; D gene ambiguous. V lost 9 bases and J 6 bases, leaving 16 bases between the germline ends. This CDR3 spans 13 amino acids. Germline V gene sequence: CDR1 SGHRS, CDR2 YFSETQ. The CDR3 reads CATNPNGGNEQFF. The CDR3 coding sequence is TGCGCCACCAACCCGAACGGTGGCAATGAGCAGTTCTTC.

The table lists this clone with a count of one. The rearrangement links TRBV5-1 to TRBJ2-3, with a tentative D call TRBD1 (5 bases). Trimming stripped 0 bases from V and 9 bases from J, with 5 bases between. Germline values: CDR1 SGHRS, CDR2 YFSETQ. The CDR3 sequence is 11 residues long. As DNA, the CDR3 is TGCGCCAGCAGCTTGGGACAGACGCAGTATTTT. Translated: CASSLGQTQYF. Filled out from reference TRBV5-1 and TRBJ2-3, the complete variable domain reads KAGVTQTPRYLIKTRGQQVTLSCSPISGHRSVSWYQQTPGQGLQFLFEYFSETQRNKGNFPGRFSGRQFSNSRSEMNVSTLELGDSALYLCASSLGQTQYFGPGTRLTVL.

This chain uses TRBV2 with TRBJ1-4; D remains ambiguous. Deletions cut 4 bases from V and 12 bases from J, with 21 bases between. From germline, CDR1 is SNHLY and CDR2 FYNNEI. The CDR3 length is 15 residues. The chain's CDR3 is CASSGYRPLGEELFF. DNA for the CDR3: TGTGCCAGCAGTGGCTACCGGCCTTTGGGTGAGGAACTGTTTTTT.

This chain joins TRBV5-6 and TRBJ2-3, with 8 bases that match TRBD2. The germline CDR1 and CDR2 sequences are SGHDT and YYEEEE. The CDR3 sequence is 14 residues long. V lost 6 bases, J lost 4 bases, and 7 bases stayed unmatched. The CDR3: CASIRSGGPDTQYF. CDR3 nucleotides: TGTGCCAGCATTCGGAGCGGGGGCCCAGATACGCAGTATTTT.

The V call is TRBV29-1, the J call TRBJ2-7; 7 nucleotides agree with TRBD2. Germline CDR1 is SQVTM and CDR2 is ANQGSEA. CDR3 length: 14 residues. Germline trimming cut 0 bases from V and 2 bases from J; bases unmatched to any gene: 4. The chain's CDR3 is CSVEEAGSPYEQYF. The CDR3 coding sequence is TGCAGCGTTGAAGAAGCGGGGAGCCCCTACGAGCAGTACTTC.

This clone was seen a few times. CDR3 residues: CASRPTGGNTEAFF. The CDR3 nucleotides are TGTGCCAGCAGACCTACAGGGGGGAACACTGAAGCTTTCTTT. The chain links TRBV7-3 to TRBJ1-1; the match to TRBD1 covers 8 bases. The CDR3 spans 14 residues. After removal of 6 bases from V and 1 base from J, the junction contained 4 bases not matched to a gene. CDR1 SGHTA and CDR2 FQGTGA come from the germline V gene.